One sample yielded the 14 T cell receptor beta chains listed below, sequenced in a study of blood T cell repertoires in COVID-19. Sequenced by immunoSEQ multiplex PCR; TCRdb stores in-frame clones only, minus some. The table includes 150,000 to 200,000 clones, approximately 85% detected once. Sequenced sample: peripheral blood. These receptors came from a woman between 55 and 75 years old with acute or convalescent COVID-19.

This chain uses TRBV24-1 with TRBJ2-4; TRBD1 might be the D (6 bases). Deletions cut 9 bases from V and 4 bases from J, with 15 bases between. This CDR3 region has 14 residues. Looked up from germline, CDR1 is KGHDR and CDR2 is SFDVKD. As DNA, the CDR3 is TGTGCCACCGAGCTTCGGACAGCTAAAAACATTCAGTACTTC. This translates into CATELRTAKNIQYF.

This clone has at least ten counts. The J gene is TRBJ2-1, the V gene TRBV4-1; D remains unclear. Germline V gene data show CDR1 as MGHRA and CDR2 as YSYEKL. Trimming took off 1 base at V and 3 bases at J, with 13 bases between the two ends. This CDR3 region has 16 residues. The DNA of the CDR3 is TGCGCCAGCAGCCAAGTTGATCTAGTCGTCTACAATGAGCAGTTCTTC. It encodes CASSQVDLVVYNEQFF.

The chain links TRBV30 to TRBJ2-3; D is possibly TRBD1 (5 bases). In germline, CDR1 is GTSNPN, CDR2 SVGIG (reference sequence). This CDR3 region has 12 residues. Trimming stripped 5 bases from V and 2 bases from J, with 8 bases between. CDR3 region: CAWSTVTDTQYF. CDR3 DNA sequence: TGTGCCTGGTCGACAGTCACAGATACGCAGTATTTT.

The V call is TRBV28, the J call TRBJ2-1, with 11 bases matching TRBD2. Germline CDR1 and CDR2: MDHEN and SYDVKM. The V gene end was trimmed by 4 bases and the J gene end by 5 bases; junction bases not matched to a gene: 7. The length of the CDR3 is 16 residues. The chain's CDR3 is CASSSQTSGSHNEQFF. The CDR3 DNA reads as TGTGCCAGCAGTTCTCAAACTAGCGGGAGCCACAATGAGCAGTTCTTC.

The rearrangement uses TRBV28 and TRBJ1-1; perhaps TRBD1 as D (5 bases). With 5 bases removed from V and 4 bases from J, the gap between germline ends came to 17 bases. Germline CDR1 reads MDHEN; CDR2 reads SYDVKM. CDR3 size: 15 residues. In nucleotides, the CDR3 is TGTGCCAGCAGTCCCAGCGCGGGGGGAAGCACTGAAGCTTTCTTT. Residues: CASSPSAGGSTEAFF.

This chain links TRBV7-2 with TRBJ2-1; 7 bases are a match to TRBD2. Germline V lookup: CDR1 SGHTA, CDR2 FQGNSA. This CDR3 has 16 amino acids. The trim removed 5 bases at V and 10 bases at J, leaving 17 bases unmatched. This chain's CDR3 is CASSPEGVRLAVEQFF. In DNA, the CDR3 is TGTGCCAGCAGCCCAGAAGGAGTTAGGCTAGCGGTAGAGCAGTTCTTC.

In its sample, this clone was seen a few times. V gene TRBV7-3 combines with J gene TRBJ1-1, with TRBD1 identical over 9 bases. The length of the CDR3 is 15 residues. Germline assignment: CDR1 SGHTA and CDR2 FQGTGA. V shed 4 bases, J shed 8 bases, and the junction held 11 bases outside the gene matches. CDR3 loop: CASSSSGTGRREAFF. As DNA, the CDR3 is TGTGCCAGCAGCTCTTCCGGGACAGGGAGACGGGAAGCTTTCTTT.

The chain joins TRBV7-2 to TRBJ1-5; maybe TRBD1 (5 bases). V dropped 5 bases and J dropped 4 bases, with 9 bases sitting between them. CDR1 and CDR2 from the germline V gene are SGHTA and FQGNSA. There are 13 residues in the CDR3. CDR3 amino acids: CASSLRQNQPQHF. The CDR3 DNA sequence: TGTGCCAGCAGCCTTAGACAGAATCAGCCCCAGCATTTT.

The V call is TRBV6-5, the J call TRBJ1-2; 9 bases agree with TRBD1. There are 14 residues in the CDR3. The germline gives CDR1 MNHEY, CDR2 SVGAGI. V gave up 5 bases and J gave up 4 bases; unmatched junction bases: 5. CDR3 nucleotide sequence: TGTGCCAGCAGTCGACAGGGGGATAGCTATGGCTACACCTTC. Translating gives CASSRQGDSYGYTF.

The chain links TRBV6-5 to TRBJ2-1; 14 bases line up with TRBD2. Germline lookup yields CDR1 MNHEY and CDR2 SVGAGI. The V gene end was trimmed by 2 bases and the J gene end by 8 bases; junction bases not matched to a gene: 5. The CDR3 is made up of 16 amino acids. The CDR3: CASSYRGLAGDDEQFF. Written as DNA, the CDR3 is TGTGCCAGCAGTTACCGGGGACTAGCGGGAGACGATGAGCAGTTCTTC.

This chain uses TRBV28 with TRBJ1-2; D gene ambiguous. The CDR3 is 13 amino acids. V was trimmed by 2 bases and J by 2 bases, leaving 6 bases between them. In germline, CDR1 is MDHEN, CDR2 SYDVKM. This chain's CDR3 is CASSLPGNYGYTF. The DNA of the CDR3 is TGTGCCAGCAGTTTACCGGGGAACTATGGCTACACCTTC.

CDR3 sequence: CASSFPRTLAGTDTQYF. The CDR3 DNA reads TGTGCCAGCAGCTTCCCGAGAACTCTAGCGGGCACAGATACGCAGTATTTT. The rearrangement joins TRBV7-8 to TRBJ2-3; 7 bases are shared with TRBD2. The length of the CDR3 is 17 residues. Germline assignment: CDR1 SGHVS and CDR2 FQNEAQ. After removal of 3 bases from V and 1 base from J, the junction contained 10 bases not matched to a gene. The full variable domain, rest sourced from reference TRBV7-8 and TRBJ2-3, is GAGVSQSPRYKVAKRGQDVALRCDPISGHVSLFWYQQALGQGPEFLTYFQNEAQLDKSGLPSDRFFAERPEGSVSTLKIQRTQQEDSAVYLCASSFPRTLAGTDTQYFGPGTRLTVL.

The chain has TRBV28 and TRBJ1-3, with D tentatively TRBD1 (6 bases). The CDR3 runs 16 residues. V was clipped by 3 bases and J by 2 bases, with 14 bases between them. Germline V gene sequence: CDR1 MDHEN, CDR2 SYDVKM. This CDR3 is CASSFTGIGPGNTIYF. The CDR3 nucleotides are TGTGCCAGCAGTTTCACAGGGATTGGGCCTGGAAACACCATATATTTT.

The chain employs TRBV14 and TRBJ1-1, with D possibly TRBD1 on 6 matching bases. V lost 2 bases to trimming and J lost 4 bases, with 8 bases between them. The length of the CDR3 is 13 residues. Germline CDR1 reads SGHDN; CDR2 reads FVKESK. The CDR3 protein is CASSQTGFTEAFF. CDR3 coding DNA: TGTGCCAGCAGCCAAACAGGGTTCACTGAAGCTTTCTTT.